The clone carrying this TCR beta chain has a single count. Sequencing used immunoSEQ multiplex PCR; TCRdb keeps in-frame clones, though not all of them. Among 8,500 to 13,000 clones listed, more than 80% were seen once. Busulfan-fludarabine conditioning, marrow transplant, and cyclophosphamide on days +3 and +4 were administered. Trimming took off 4 bases at V and 7 bases at J, with 17 bases between the two ends. Germline V gives CDR1 LGHNA, CDR2 YNFKEQ. The CDR3 runs to 15 residues. This record belongs to a study of T cells after posttransplantation cyclophosphamide. Sequenced material: PBMCs, taken after allogeneic stem cell transplant with posttransplant cyclophosphamide. V gene TRBV4-2 combines with J gene TRBJ1-5, with D possibly being TRBD1 (6 bases). This receptor was obtained from a female patient between 50 and 59 years old who received an allogeneic stem cell transplant from a related donor, was CMV-positive, and had no GVHD. Certain T cells may be donor cells from the graft. The CDR3, as DNA: TGTGCCAGCAGCCTGACGTCCTTGGACAGCCAGCCCCAGCATTTT. Protein: CASSLTSLDSQPQHF.